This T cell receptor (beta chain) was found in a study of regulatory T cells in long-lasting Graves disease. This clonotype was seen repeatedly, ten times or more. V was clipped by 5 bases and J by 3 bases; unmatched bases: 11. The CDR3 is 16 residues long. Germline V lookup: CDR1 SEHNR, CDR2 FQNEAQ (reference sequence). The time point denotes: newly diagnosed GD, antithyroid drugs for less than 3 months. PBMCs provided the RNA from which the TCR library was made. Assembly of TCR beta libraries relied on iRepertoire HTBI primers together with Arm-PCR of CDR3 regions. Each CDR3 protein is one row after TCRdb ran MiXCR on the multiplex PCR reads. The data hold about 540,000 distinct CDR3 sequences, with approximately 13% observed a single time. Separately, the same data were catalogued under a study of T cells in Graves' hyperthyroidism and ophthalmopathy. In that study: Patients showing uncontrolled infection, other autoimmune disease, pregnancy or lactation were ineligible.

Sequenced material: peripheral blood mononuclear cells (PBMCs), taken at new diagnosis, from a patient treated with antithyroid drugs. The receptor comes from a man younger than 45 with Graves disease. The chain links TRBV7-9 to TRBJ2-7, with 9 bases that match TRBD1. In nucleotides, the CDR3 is TGTGCCAGCAGCATTGAATCCGGGACAGGGCTCTACGAGCAGTACTTC. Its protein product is CASSIESGTGLYEQYF.